This T cell receptor beta chain derives from a study of response to subunit inactivated influenza vaccine. Overall study results and limits: A suggestion made by the authors is that each seasonal influenza vaccination recruits few new T cells.

TCRdb passed the RT-PCR reads through MiXCR, listing each CDR3 protein once. The sample contains about 240,000 distinct CDR3 sequences, 10% to 15% of which appear only once. Looked up from germline, CDR1 is SGHRS and CDR2 is YFSETQ. Between the trimmed V and J ends, which lost 0 bases and 7 bases, there was a span of 7 bases. This CDR3 region has 12 residues. This clonotype was counted at least ten times. Antigen: not known. This TCR was sampled from a man in his fifties who received an inactivated influenza vaccine. The sample in question was non-naive T cells sorted from PBMCs, obtained 14 to 15 days before vaccination. The genes are TRBV5-1 and TRBJ1-1, with D possibly being TRBD1 (5 bases). CDR3 DNA: TGCGCCAGCAGCTTGGGGGGACTTGAAGCTTTCTTT. It translates to CASSLGGLEAFF.